The source of this T cell receptor (beta chain) is a study of CD8+CD57+ T cells in acquired aplastic anemia. Background on the study: The DNA of sorted CD4+ and CD8+ cells averaged around 3.2 ug.

Investigators profiled TCR beta VDJ and CDR3 from genomic DNA template. TCRdb analysed the reads with MiXCR anew, one entry per CDR3 protein. The sample records some 200,000 distinct CDR3 sequences, around half being singletons. Previously, flow cytometry had revealed CD8+CD57+ cell expansion in the patients chosen for sequencing. A severe acquired aplastic anemia diagnosis applied to all patients. Patients had received no therapy at the time of blood sampling. Worth noting for this clonotype: The antigen is not known.

General study results and limits: Between patients and controls, CD8+ Simpson's diversity did not vary significantly.

CDR1 is SGHRS, CDR2 YFSETQ, per germline. Trimming took 1 base from V and 1 from J, leaving 18 bases between them. CDR3 size: 17 residues. The source material was sorted CD4+, CD8+, or CD8+CD57+ T cells (not recorded which) from PBMCs. This clonotype was obtained from a human donor with aplastic anemia. This chain links TRBV5-1 with TRBJ2-7; no clear D gene. The DNA of the CDR3 is TGCGCCAGCAGCTTGAGGCCAGAGGACCAACCTTCCTACGAGCAGTACTTC. Its protein product is CASSLRPEDQPSYEQYF.